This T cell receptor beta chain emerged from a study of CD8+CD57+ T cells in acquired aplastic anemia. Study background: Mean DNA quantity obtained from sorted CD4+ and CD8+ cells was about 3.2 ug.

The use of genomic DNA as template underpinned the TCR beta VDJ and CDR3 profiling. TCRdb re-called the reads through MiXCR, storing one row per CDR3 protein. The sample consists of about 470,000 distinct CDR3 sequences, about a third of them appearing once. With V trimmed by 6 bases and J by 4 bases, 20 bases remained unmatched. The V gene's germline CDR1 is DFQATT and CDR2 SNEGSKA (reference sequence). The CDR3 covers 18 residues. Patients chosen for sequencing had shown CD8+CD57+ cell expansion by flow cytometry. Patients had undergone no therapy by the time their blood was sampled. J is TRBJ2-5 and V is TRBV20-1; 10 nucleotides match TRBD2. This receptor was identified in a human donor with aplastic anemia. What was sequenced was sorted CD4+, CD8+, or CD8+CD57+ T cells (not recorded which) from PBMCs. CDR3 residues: CSATLGASGSLRVETQYF. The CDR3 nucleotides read TGCAGTGCAACCCTCGGGGCTAGCGGGAGTTTGAGGGTAGAGACCCAGTACTTC.